This entry describes one TCR beta chain. This clonotype was seen a handful of times. Its antigen is still unknown. The input lacks base qualities; no much larger clone sits a single base away. This record comes from a study of blood T cells in healthy people across ages (dated by TCRdb to between 2015 and 2016). About the study as a whole: In model experiments, template switching captured roughly one uniquely barcoded TCR beta cDNA molecule for every two T cells. To avoid experimental bias, donors of different ages were distributed randomly across sequencing lanes. Using deep sequencing normalized with unique cDNA molecular identifiers, the study measured how TCR beta repertoire diversity changes with age. Donors were grouped into four age groups: young (average roughly 15 years), middle-aged (over 35), aged (around 60) and long-lived (about 90). Two additional independent replicas of 1 million unique cDNA reads from the same blood draw were analyzed for two donors (one aged 18 to 30 and one aged 80 or older). Paper-wide results and their limitations: Compared with the aged group, more naive CD4+ T cells, fewer expanded clones and increased TCR diversity were shown by the long-lived group, suggesting age selection. Bulk unsorted PBMC profiling prevented conclusive comparison of naive and antigen-experienced compartments. Observed TCR beta diversity per million T cells fell roughly linearly with age, and a significant reduction was already apparent by age about 43. Because the CMV infection status of the donors was unknown, age-related changes in expanded clonotypes may potentially have been confounded. Observed TCR beta diversity correlated strongly with the percentage of naive T cells measured by flow cytometry. Total diversity estimates from one million sequenced T cells were considered lower bounds and underestimates.

The protocol used for the library was 5' RACE. Sequenced using an Illumina HiSeq 2500. A second PCR of about 6 to 11 cycles was performed with a sample-barcoded 5' primer and a J-beta primer mix. Each TCR beta cDNA molecule received a unique molecular identifier from a template-switch 5' adaptor carrying 12 random nucleotides. Each sample yielded at least 3 million CDR3-containing paired-end reads. First-strand cDNA was synthesized from all RNA with the Mint cDNA synthesis kit, primed by a TRBC-specific oligonucleotide. Following uracil-DNA glycosylase treatment, all cDNA underwent a first 18-cycle PCR with the universal primers M1SS and BC2_uni_R. The authors' pipeline ran thus. Normalization of each sample was performed by random selection of 1 million high-quality reads, each carrying a distinct molecular identifier. Reads sharing molecular identifiers were discarded rather than binned into consensus sequences. MiTCR, with a Q25 quality threshold and the strictest error-elimination algorithm, was used for CDR3 identification, clonotype clustering and error correction. Lower-bound total TCR beta diversity was estimated with a nonparametric unseen species model using Euler transformation. The public reads were reanalyzed by TCRdb: fastp trimming at Q25, MiXCR alignment, in-frame beta chains only. Entries that share a CDR3 protein sequence are merged under the most common genes and DNA. The V and J calls and clone size come from TCRdb's table, not from the authors' own analysis. This sample lists hundreds of thousands of distinct CDR3 sequences; roughly 20% were detected once. Of the sample, roughly 22% is held by the ten largest clones.

Inclusive of the bounding cysteine and phenylalanine, the CDR3 is 13 residues long. CDR3 DNA is the only sequence kept; it has 39 bases, read in frame from the first base. At the junction V is shortened by 5 bases and J by 6 bases; bases outside the gene matches: 4. In the germline V gene (reference sequence), CDR1 corresponds to SEHNR and CDR2 to FQNEAQ. Donors were a few dozen systemically healthy Caucasian individuals from Russia aged roughly 6 to 90 years. Each donor gave about 11 milliliters of peripheral blood, drawn into EDTA-treated Vacutainer tubes. Ficoll-Paque density-gradient centrifugation was used to isolate PBMCs, with at least 6.5 million per sample. Total RNA, at least 5.5 micrograms per sample, was extracted from PBMCs with Trizol reagent. For every donor, an aliquot of PBMCs went through flow cytometry to measure the percentages of naive CD45RAhigh/CD27high T cells.

The sequenced sample was blood. Recombination connected TRBV7-9 to TRBJ1-2, with 9 middle bases fitting TRBD1. The TCR comes from a man between 65 and 85 years old in good health. The CDR3 corresponds to CASSRTGEDGYTF. The DNA sequence is given as TGTGCCAGCAGCCGGACAGGGGAGGATGGCTACACCTTC. With all but the CDR3 taken from the reference TRBV7-9 and TRBJ1-2 genes, the full variable domain is: DTGVSQNPRHKITKRGQNVTFRCDPISEHNRLYWYRQTLGQGPEFLTYFQNEAQLEKSRLLSDRFSAERPKGSFSTLEIQRTEQGDSAMYLCASSRTGEDGYTFGSGTRLTVV.